Below are 15 T cell receptor beta chains sequenced from a single sample in a study of shared clonotypes between healthy human individuals. Some clones are missing from TCRdb's copy, which holds only in-frame ones; the method was immunoSEQ multiplex PCR. The table has about 2.5 million clones, roughly 92% seen once. The sequenced sample was naive CD4+ T cells from PBMCs. Subset in this sample: CD45RA+ positively selected. Receptors originate from a man between 18 and 29 years old in good health. Some clones in this sample may be carry-over from other donors' samples.

This chain uses TRBV2 with TRBJ2-1; 12 bases map to TRBD2. CDR1 is SNHLY and CDR2 is FYNNEI in the germline V gene. The CDR3 covers 15 residues. The ends lost 5 bases at V and 9 bases at J; junction bases unmatched: 8. Here the CDR3 reads CASSPTSGRRGEQFF. The CDR3 DNA is TGTGCCAGCAGTCCGACTAGCGGGAGAAGAGGTGAGCAGTTCTTC.

This chain uses TRBV7-2 with TRBJ2-2; D is ambiguous. V was clipped by 2 bases and J by 0 bases, with 7 bases between them. The CDR3 is 15 residues long. Germline lookup yields CDR1 SGHTA and CDR2 FQGNSA. CDR3 DNA: TGTGCCAGCAGCTTACCGTCGACGAACACCGGGGAGCTGTTTTTT. This gives the protein CASSLPSTNTGELFF. Full variable domain (outside the CDR3, taken from reference TRBV7-2 and TRBJ2-2): GAGVSQSPSNKVTEKGKDVELRCDPISGHTALYWYRQSLGQGLEFLIYFQGNSAPDKSGLPSDRFSAERTGGSVSTLTIQRTQQEDSAVYLCASSLPSTNTGELFFGEGSRLTVL.

The chain couples TRBV6-1 to TRBJ2-7, with 10 bases that match TRBD1. CDR1 is MNHNS and CDR2 is SASEGT in the germline V gene. The CDR3 loop spans 17 amino acids. The V and J ends lost 3 bases and 6 bases, in that order; junction bases with no gene match: 14. CDR3 sequence reads: CASSERSRGQGSPEQYF. The CDR3 DNA sequence: TGTGCCAGCAGTGAGAGGTCGAGGGGACAGGGGTCACCCGAGCAGTACTTC.

The chain combines TRBV28 with TRBJ1-4, with 12 bases lining up with TRBD1. This CDR3 region has 14 residues. Per the germline V gene, CDR1 is MDHEN and CDR2 is SYDVKM. J gave up 11 bases and V 6 bases, and 7 bases lay outside the gene matches. The CDR3 bases are TGTGCCAGCAGCGGCGGGACAGGGGGCGTGAAACTGTTTTTT. Translating it yields CASSGGTGGVKLFF.

The chain couples TRBV14 to TRBJ1-2; D unresolved. Germline V lookup: CDR1 SGHDN, CDR2 FVKESK. The V and J ends lost 1 base and 2 bases respectively, with 14 bases between them. The CDR3 consists of 16 residues. CDR3 sequence: CASSQVVQAGNYGYTF. For the CDR3, the DNA is TGTGCCAGCAGCCAAGTTGTGCAGGCTGGGAACTATGGCTACACCTTC.

Concerning this clone itself: Within the sample, other DNA sequences also encode this same CDR3. This chain links TRBV28 with TRBJ1-5; possibly TRBD1 for D (5 bases). The CDR3 extends over 15 amino acids. The germline V and J ends were trimmed by 5 bases and 2 bases, with 13 bases remaining between them. Per germline, CDR1 MDHEN and CDR2 SYDVKM. CDR3 residues: CASSLGGTGNQPQHF. The DNA of the CDR3 is TGTGCCAGCAGTCTCGGGGGGACGGGCAATCAGCCCCAGCATTTT.

The chain combines TRBV12-5 with TRBJ2-5; 11 positions match TRBD1. CDR1 is LGHNT and CDR2 is FRNRAP in the germline V gene. V lost 8 bases, J lost 1 base, and 6 bases stayed unmatched. This CDR3 comprises 15 residues. CDR3 nucleotides: TGTGCTAGTAGCCCGGGACAGGGGGGCCAAGAGACCCAGTACTTC. Translated, it gives CASSPGQGGQETQYF. Drawing the rest from reference TRBV12-5 and TRBJ2-5, the complete variable domain is DARVTQTPRHKVTEMGQEVTMRCQPILGHNTVFWYRQTMMQGLELLAYFRNRAPLDDSGMPKDRFSAEMPDATLATLKIQPSEPRDSAVYFCASSPGQGGQETQYFGPGTRLLVL.

This clone was seen a few times. Other DNA sequences in the sample encode the same CDR3. The rearrangement links TRBV7-2 to TRBJ2-3; no reliable D call. The CDR3 loop spans 12 amino acids. Germline CDR1 SGHTA, CDR2 FQGNSA. Trimming cost V 5 bases and J 4 bases, with 7 bases left between them. This chain's CDR3 is CASSPPADTQYF. Written as DNA, the CDR3 is TGTGCCAGCAGCCCCCCCGCAGATACGCAGTATTTT.

The CDR3 is CASSARTASTDTQYF. In nucleotides, the CDR3 is TGTGCCAGCAGCGCCCGGACGGCTAGCACAGATACGCAGTATTTT. This chain connects TRBV7-6 to TRBJ2-3; no definite D call. CDR3 length: 15 residues. The V end lost 5 bases, the J end lost 0 bases, and 12 bases lay between the germline ends. The germline CDR1 and CDR2 sequences are SGHVS and FNYEAQ. The full variable domain, in which reference TRBV7-6 and TRBJ2-3 provide the parts outside the CDR3, is GAGVSQSPRYKVTKRGQDVALRCDPISGHVSLYWYRQALGQGPEFLTYFNYEAQQDKSGLPNDRFSAERPEGSISTLTIQRTEQRDSAMYRCASSARTASTDTQYFGPGTRLTVL.

The chain carries TRBV2 and TRBJ1-2; no reliable D call. Trimming stripped 7 bases from V and 4 bases from J, with 13 bases between. CDR3 length: 13 amino acids. Germline assignment: CDR1 SNHLY and CDR2 FYNNEI. Here the CDR3 DNA reads TGTGCCAGCAAGAAAAACTATGCCTATGGCTACACCTTC. Protein: CASKKNYAYGYTF.

The chain carries TRBV5-1 and TRBJ2-1, with 8 bases aligning to TRBD1. This CDR3 contains 14 residues. The germline CDR1 and CDR2 sequences are SGHRS and YFSETQ. V lost 5 bases to trimming and J lost 9 bases; unmatched junction nucleotides: 10. The chain's CDR3 is CASRVLQGATEQFF. In DNA form, the CDR3 reads TGCGCCAGCAGGGTACTCCAGGGGGCCACTGAGCAGTTCTTC. Looking up the rest from reference TRBV5-1 and TRBJ2-1 gives the full variable domain: KAGVTQTPRYLIKTRGQQVTLSCSPISGHRSVSWYQQTPGQGLQFLFEYFSETQRNKGNFPGRFSGRQFSNSRSEMNVSTLELGDSALYLCASRVLQGATEQFFGPGTRLTVL.

The rearrangement links TRBV19 to TRBJ2-1; 11 bases map to TRBD2. The junction had 11 bases not matched to a gene; V was cut back by 5 bases and J by 8 bases. The CDR3 totals 16 residues. CDR1 is LNHDA, CDR2 SQIVND, per germline (reference sequence). The CDR3 DNA reads TGTGCCAGTAGTCGATCCCCCCCACTAGCGGGAGATGAGCAGTTCTTC. This translates into CASSRSPPLAGDEQFF.

The V gene is TRBV19, the J gene TRBJ1-2; the D is unclear. The CDR3 covers 16 residues. The V end lost 5 bases, the J end lost 2 bases, and 18 bases lay between the germline ends. CDR1 is LNHDA and CDR2 is SQIVND in the germline V gene (reference sequence). The CDR3 region is CASSPRIRPLNYGYTF. The CDR3 nucleotides are TGTGCCAGTAGTCCTAGGATCAGGCCACTCAACTATGGCTACACCTTC.

The chain recombines TRBV30 with TRBJ1-5; 10 nucleotides match TRBD1. Germline V lookup: CDR1 GTSNPN, CDR2 SVGIG (reference sequence). The CDR3 extends over 13 amino acids. V was pared by 8 bases and J by 7 bases, with 8 bases of the junction left unmatched. As DNA, the CDR3 is TGTGCCGGGCAGGGACAGGGGAGCCAGCCCCAGCATTTT. Amino acids: CAGQGQGSQPQHF.

The table lists this clone with a count of one. Other DNA sequences in the same sample also yield this CDR3. The chain is built from TRBV25-1 and TRBJ1-4; 8 nucleotides agree with TRBD1. The J segment lost 5 bases and the V segment lost 8 bases, leaving 4 bases of the junction unmatched. Germline CDR1 MGHDK, CDR2 SYGVNS. The length of the CDR3 is 13 residues. The CDR3, as DNA: TGTGCCAGCCGTCAGGGGGCGAATGAAAAACTGTTTTTT. It translates to CASRQGANEKLFF.